This T cell receptor beta chain is from a study of T-cell memory formation after mild COVID-19. In germline, CDR1 is ENHRY, CDR2 SYGVKD. CDR3 length: 13 amino acids. With 0 bases removed from V and 4 bases from J, the gap between germline ends came to 5 bases. TCRdb reprocessed the 5' RACE reads via MiXCR and lists one record per CDR3 protein. This sample carries hundreds of thousands of distinct CDR3 sequences, 13% to 15% of them seen once, and the ten largest clones take approximately 20%. At least ten counts were recorded for this clonotype. V is TRBV10-3 and J is TRBJ2-3; tentatively, D is TRBD2 (5 bases). The source is a man aged 18-30 years who had mild COVID-19 (a few samples of this study predate the infection). Cell type and time point are not known. Source material: PBMCs or a T cell subset sorted from them (not recorded which). DNA for the CDR3: TGTGCCATCAGTGAGTCGGGAGCAGATACGCAGTATTTT. Translation gives CAISESGADTQYF.